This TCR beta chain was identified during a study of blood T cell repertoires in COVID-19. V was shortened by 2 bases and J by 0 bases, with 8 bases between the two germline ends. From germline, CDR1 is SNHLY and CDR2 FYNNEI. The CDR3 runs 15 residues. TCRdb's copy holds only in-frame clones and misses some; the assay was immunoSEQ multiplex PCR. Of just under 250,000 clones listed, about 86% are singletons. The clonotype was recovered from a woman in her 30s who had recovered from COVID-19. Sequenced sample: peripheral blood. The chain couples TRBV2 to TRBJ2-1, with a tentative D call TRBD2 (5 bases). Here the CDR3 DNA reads TGTGCCAGCAGTGAACTCGGGGTCTCCTACAATGAGCAGTTCTTC. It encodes CASSELGVSYNEQFF.